This TCR beta chain emerged from a study of glioma-infiltrating T cells after dendritic cell vaccination. Study-level background: Monocyte-derived dendritic cells, cultured seven days with IL-4 and GM-CSF, were pulsed with autologous tumor lysate.

Time point described: after dendritic cell vaccination, including at tumor progression/relapse. Isocitrate dehydrogenase mutation was absent in all glioblastoma patients. Primers: 60 V beta forward and 13 J beta reverse. Profiled with immunoSEQ multiplex PCR; TCRdb holds only in-frame clones, not every one. The profile shows approximately 60,000 clones, approximately 86% of them singletons. In this sample, this clone turned up once. The V gene's germline CDR1 is SGHRS and CDR2 YFSETQ. This CDR3 contains 17 residues. V lost 1 base to trimming and J lost 3 bases, with 19 bases between them. The chain recombines TRBV5-1 with TRBJ1-1, with D perhaps matching TRBD1 (5 bases). The clonotype originates from a human donor with glioblastoma. This specimen consisted of blood, obtained after dendritic cell vaccination. The CDR3 region is CASSLSSPRGRDTEAFF. CDR3 sequence (DNA): TGCGCCAGCAGCTTGAGCAGCCCGCGGGGGAGGGACACTGAAGCTTTCTTT.